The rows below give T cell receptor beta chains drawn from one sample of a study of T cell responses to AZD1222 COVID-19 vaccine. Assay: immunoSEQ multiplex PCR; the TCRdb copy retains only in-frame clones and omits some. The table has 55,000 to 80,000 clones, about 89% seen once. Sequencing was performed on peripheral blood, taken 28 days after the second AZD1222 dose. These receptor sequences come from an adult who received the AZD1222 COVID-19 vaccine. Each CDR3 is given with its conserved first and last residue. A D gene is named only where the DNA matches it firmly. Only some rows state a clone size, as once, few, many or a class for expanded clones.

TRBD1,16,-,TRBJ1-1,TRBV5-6,CASSLRTGYEGTEAFF,TGTGCCAGCAGCTTGCGGACAGGGTACGAGGGAACTGAAGCTTTCTTT
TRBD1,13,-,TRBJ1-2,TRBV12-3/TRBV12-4,CASNHRGRDGYTF,TGTGCCAGCAACCACAGGGGCAGGGATGGCTACACCTTC
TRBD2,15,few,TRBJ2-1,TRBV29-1,CSVELREGPDNEQFF,TGCAGCGTTGAATTGCGGGAGGGCCCGGACAATGAGCAGTTCTTC
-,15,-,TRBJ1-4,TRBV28,CASSPSNGGGEKLFF,TGTGCCAGCAGTCCCTCGAATGGGGGGGGCGAAAAACTGTTTTTT
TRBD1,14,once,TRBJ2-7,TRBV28,CASSAWTGFGEQYF,TGTGCCAGCAGTGCCTGGACAGGGTTTGGCGAGCAGTACTTC
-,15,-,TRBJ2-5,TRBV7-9,CASSFPRRGWETQYF,TGTGCCAGCAGCTTCCCCCGCCGGGGATGGGAGACCCAGTACTTC
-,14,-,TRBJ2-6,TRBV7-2,CASSLNAGANVLTF,TGTGCCAGCAGCTTAAATGCTGGGGCCAACGTCCTGACTTTC
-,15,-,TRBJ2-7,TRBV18,CASSPRTGHSYEQYF,TGTGCCAGCTCACCACGCACAGGTCATTCTTACGAGCAGTACTTC
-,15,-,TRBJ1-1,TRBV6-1,CASSEDRGMNTEAFF,TGTGCCAGCAGTGAAGATCGGGGTATGAACACTGAAGCTTTCTTT
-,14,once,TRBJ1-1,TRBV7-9,CASSLGSGVTEAFF,TGTGCCAGCAGCTTAGGTTCTGGGGTAACTGAAGCTTTCTTT
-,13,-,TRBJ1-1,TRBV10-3,CAISPRGETEAFF,TGTGCCATCAGCCCAAGGGGGGAGACTGAAGCTTTCTTT
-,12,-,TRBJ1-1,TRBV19,CATRDPNTEAFF,TGTGCCACTAGGGACCCGAACACTGAAGCTTTCTTT
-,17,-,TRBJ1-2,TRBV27,CASSLLRRGGGIYGYTF,TGTGCCAGCAGTTTATTAAGACGGGGCGGAGGGATCTATGGCTACACCTTC
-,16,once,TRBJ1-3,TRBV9,CASSPRLTFSGNTIYF,TGTGCCAGCAGCCCCCGGTTGACTTTCTCTGGAAACACCATATATTTT
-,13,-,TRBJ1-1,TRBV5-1,CASRREIGTEAFF,TGCGCCAGCAGGAGGGAGATAGGTACTGAAGCTTTCTTT
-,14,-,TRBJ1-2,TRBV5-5,CASSLAGRDYGYTF,TGTGCCAGCAGCTTGGCCGGCCGTGACTATGGCTACACCTTC
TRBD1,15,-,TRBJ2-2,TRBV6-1,CASSDRQGPTGELFF,TGTGCCAGCAGTGACCGACAGGGACCCACCGGGGAGCTGTTTTTT
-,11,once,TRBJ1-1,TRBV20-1,CSARENTEAFF,TGCAGTGCTAGAGAGAACACTGAAGCTTTCTTT
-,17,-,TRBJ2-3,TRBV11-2,CASSQSYSTPATDTQYF,TGTGCCAGCAGCCAATCGTACAGTACCCCAGCCACAGATACGCAGTATTTT
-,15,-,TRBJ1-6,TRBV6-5,CASRTDGGAESPLHF,TGTGCCAGCCGAACTGACGGGGGCGCAGAATCACCCCTCCACTTT
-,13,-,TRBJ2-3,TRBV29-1,CSVFPDFPDTQYF,TGCAGCGTGTTCCCCGACTTCCCAGATACGCAGTATTTT
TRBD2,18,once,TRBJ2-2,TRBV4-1,CASSQDRGAGELPGELFF,TGCGCCAGCAGCCAAGATCGTGGAGCGGGAGAATTACCCGGGGAGCTGTTTTTT
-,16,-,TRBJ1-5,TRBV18,CASSPEQGKGNQPQHF,TGTGCCAGCTCACCCGAACAGGGAAAGGGCAATCAGCCCCAGCATTTT
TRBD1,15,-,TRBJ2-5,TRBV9,CASNQPGTGIETQYF,TGTGCCAGCAACCAACCCGGGACAGGGATCGAGACCCAGTACTTC
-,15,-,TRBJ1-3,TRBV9,CASSVGGDITNTIYF,TGTGCCAGCAGCGTAGGTGGGGACATTACCAACACCATATATTTT
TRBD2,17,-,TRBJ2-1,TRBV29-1,CSVPGTSGASSYNEQFF,TGCAGCGTACCCGGGACTAGCGGGGCTAGCTCCTACAATGAGCAGTTCTTC